A single sample gave rise to the 32 T cell receptor beta chains below, sequenced in a study of human CD8 memory T cell subsets. UMI-labeled 5' RACE was the method by which TCR beta libraries were made. Using the 5' RACE reads, TCRdb records one entry per CDR3 protein without DNA. The repertoire table contains about 11,000 distinct CDR3 sequences. The material sequenced was CD8+ stem-like memory T cells (TSCM and TCM) sorted from PBMCs. As for subset: stem-like memory CD8 T cells (TSTEM), CCR7+ PD-1- TIGIT-. These receptors all come from a human donor in good health.

J is TRBJ2-1 and V is TRBV27; TCRdb gives TRBD2 as the D gene, but with no DNA this cannot be confirmed. This CDR3 comprises 18 residues. CDR1 and CDR2 (germline): MNHEY, SMNVEV (reference sequence). CDR3 sequence: CASSLDPRTSGSYNEQFF.

This chain links TRBV28 with TRBJ2-7. Germline V gene data show CDR1 as MDHEN and CDR2 as SYDVKM. CDR3 length equals 11 residues. This chain's CDR3 is CATTSSYEQYF.

The V and J genes are TRBV5-1 and TRBJ2-1; the TCRdb call, TRBD1, lacks DNA for checking. The CDR3 contains 14 residues. Germline assignment: CDR1 SGHRS and CDR2 YFSETQ. The CDR3 reads CASSPGDIYNEQFF. Full variable domain (remainder filled in from reference TRBV5-1 and TRBJ2-1): KAGVTQTPRYLIKTRGQQVTLSCSPISGHRSVSWYQQTPGQGLQFLFEYFSETQRNKGNFPGRFSGRQFSNSRSEMNVSTLELGDSALYLCASSPGDIYNEQFFGPGTRLTVL.

V is TRBV18 and J is TRBJ2-7. Germline CDR1 is KGHSH and CDR2 is LQKENI. This CDR3 spans 15 amino acids. The CDR3 here is CASSPQGALAYEQYF.

V is TRBV29-1 and J is TRBJ2-7; absent DNA, TCRdb's TRBD1 call cannot be checked. CDR3 size: 13 residues. Germline CDR1 SQVTM, CDR2 ANQGSEA. CDR3 region: CSAATGPTYEQYF.

V is TRBV7-2 and J is TRBJ2-3; TCRdb calls TRBD1, which cannot be checked without DNA. Per the germline V gene, CDR1 is SGHTA and CDR2 is FQGNSA. The CDR3 contains 13 residues. The CDR3 sequence is CASSWGRTDTQYF.

The chain uses TRBV12-3 or TRBV12-4 and TRBJ2-7; the TCRdb call, TRBD2, lacks DNA for checking. CDR3 length equals 15 residues. This CDR3 is CASSRGTSGSYEQYF.

This clonotype is medium-sized by frequency. The V call is TRBV7-6, the J call TRBJ2-1; TCRdb's D call of TRBD2 is untestable without DNA. The germline CDR1 and CDR2 sequences are SGHVS and FNYEAQ. The CDR3 spans 16 residues. CDR3 in amino acids: CASSLAPSGGANEQFF.

The chain joins TRBV30 to TRBJ1-1; the D call from TCRdb, TRBD1, cannot be confirmed without DNA. Germline V gene data show CDR1 as GTSNPN and CDR2 as SVGIG (reference sequence). CDR3 length equals 15 residues. The CDR3 here is CAWSEPGGMNTEAFF.

The chain recombines TRBV2 with TRBJ2-1; TCRdb lists TRBD2, though no DNA is available to test this call. This CDR3 is built from 15 residues. Per germline, CDR1 SNHLY and CDR2 FYNNEI. The CDR3 loop is CASIGLAESYNEQFF.

The chain is built from TRBV20-1 and TRBJ2-7; TCRdb calls TRBD1, which cannot be checked without DNA. Germline V gene lookup returns CDR1 DFQATT and CDR2 SNEGSKA (reference sequence). The CDR3 covers 11 residues. The CDR3 spells CSATAGYEQYF.

The genes are TRBV5-1 and TRBJ2-7; as DNA is missing, the TRBD1 call by TCRdb cannot be tested. Germline V gene data show CDR1 as SGHRS and CDR2 as YFSETQ. The CDR3 totals 15 residues. The CDR3 sequence is CASSLEPGVLSEQYF.

The rearrangement uses TRBV2 and TRBJ2-4; absent DNA, TCRdb's TRBD1 call cannot be checked. CDR3 length: 17 amino acids. Germline CDR1 reads SNHLY; CDR2 reads FYNNEI. This chain's CDR3 is CASSEGERGLAKNIQYF.

This clonotype is deemed medium-sized (0.01 to 0.1%) by its frequency. The chain employs TRBV11-2 and TRBJ2-2; TCRdb calls TRBD1, which cannot be checked without DNA. Per germline, CDR1 SGHAT and CDR2 FQNNGV. The CDR3 totals 16 residues. CDR3 amino acids: CASSSPGTTKVGELFF.

J is TRBJ2-5 and V is TRBV13. Germline loops: CDR1 PRHDT, CDR2 FYEKMQ (reference sequence). The CDR3 spans 12 residues. The chain's CDR3 is CASSLLVETQYF.

The chain joins TRBV24-1 to TRBJ2-1. The length of the CDR3 is 11 residues. Germline loops: CDR1 KGHDR, CDR2 SFDVKD. The chain's CDR3 is CATSASNEQFF.

The rearrangement links TRBV2 to TRBJ2-5; the D gene TCRdb calls, TRBD2, cannot be checked with no DNA. This CDR3 has 14 amino acids. Germline V CDR1 and CDR2: SNHLY, FYNNEI. The CDR3 spells CAEGTGEGGETQYF.

The chain employs TRBV27 and TRBJ2-7; without DNA, the TCRdb call of TRBD1 cannot be checked. Looked up from germline, CDR1 is MNHEY and CDR2 is SMNVEV (reference sequence). The CDR3 length is 15 residues. The CDR3 loop reads CASSLKGGRNYEQYF.

Measured by frequency, this clonotype is medium-sized. The rearrangement links TRBV5-1 to TRBJ2-2; TCRdb's D gene call, TRBD1, goes unchecked for lack of DNA. The V gene's germline CDR1 is SGHRS and CDR2 YFSETQ. This CDR3 is 14 amino acids long. The CDR3 here is CASRGDRNTGELFF.

Considering frequency, this clonotype is medium-sized (0.01 to 0.1%). The chain has TRBV7-4 and TRBJ1-2. Per germline, CDR1 SGHVT and CDR2 SQSDAQ. The CDR3 loop spans 12 amino acids. CDR3 protein: CASSLRVYGYTF.

The rearrangement links TRBV24-1 to TRBJ2-1; absent DNA, TCRdb's TRBD2 call cannot be checked. The CDR3 spans 15 residues. Germline V lookup: CDR1 KGHDR, CDR2 SFDVKD. CDR3: CATSDSSGAYNEQFF.

This clonotype is identified as medium-sized from frequency. V gene TRBV7-6 combines with J gene TRBJ2-7. CDR3 length: 13 amino acids. Germline V gene data show CDR1 as SGHVS and CDR2 as FNYEAQ. CDR3 sequence reads: CASSSYVGGEQYF. Full variable domain (outside the CDR3, taken from reference TRBV7-6 and TRBJ2-7): GAGVSQSPRYKVTKRGQDVALRCDPISGHVSLYWYRQALGQGPEFLTYFNYEAQQDKSGLPNDRFSAERPEGSISTLTIQRTEQRDSAMYRCASSSYVGGEQYFGPGTRLTVT.

J is TRBJ2-1 and V is TRBV19; TCRdb names TRBD2, which stays unverified in the absence of DNA. CDR3 length: 16 residues. CDR1 is LNHDA and CDR2 is SQIVND in the germline V gene (reference sequence). CDR3 amino acids: CASSTVAGGPLIEQFF.

This sequence joins TRBV19 and TRBJ2-7; TCRdb proposes TRBD1, but this gene call is untestable without DNA. The CDR3 is 16 amino acids. Germline assignment: CDR1 LNHDA and CDR2 SQIVND (reference sequence). This chain's CDR3 is CASSLSSGTGFYEQYF.

The rearrangement links TRBV4-1 to TRBJ1-5; TCRdb designates TRBD1, a call that cannot be tested without DNA. This CDR3 has 15 residues. CDR1 is MGHRA and CDR2 is YSYEKL in the germline V gene. CDR3 protein: CASSHDNSPGQPQHF.

The gene calls are TRBV10-2 and TRBJ1-2; TCRdb selects TRBD1, and the lack of DNA leaves this call unchecked. The CDR3 is 16 amino acids. Per the germline V gene, CDR1 is WSHSY and CDR2 is SAAADI. CDR3 amino acids: CASRPSGRWIDYGYTF.

J is TRBJ2-7 and V is TRBV5-1; with no DNA, the TCRdb D assignment of TRBD1 cannot be verified. Looked up from germline, CDR1 is SGHRS and CDR2 is YFSETQ. The CDR3 covers 13 residues. The CDR3 is CASSDENGNEQYF.

J is TRBJ1-4 and V is TRBV9. This CDR3 is 14 amino acids long. Germline CDR1 SGDLS, CDR2 YYNGEE. The CDR3 here is CASSEGEADEKLFF. The variable domain in full, completed from reference TRBV9 and TRBJ1-4, reads DSGVTQTPKHLITATGQRVTLRCSPRSGDLSVYWYQQSLDQGLQFLIQYYNGEERAKGNILERFSAQQFPDLHSELNLSSLELGDSALYFCASSEGEADEKLFFGSGTQLSVL.

The chain uses TRBV5-1 and TRBJ2-1; the TRBD1 assignment by TCRdb is unverifiable without DNA. In germline, CDR1 is SGHRS, CDR2 YFSETQ. The CDR3 runs 15 residues. The CDR3 here is CASSPGQPLINEQFF.

CDR3 loop: CASSHTGYEQYF. J is TRBJ2-7 and V is TRBV7-8; the TRBD1 assignment by TCRdb is unverifiable without DNA. The CDR3 is made up of 12 amino acids. Germline V gene data show CDR1 as SGHVS and CDR2 as FQNEAQ.

Frequency places this clonotype as large. The rearrangement joins TRBV5-1 to TRBJ1-1; the D call from TCRdb, TRBD1, cannot be confirmed without DNA. Germline V gene sequence: CDR1 SGHRS, CDR2 YFSETQ. The CDR3 contains 14 residues. CDR3: CASSPGQGFTEAFF. The variable domain in full, completed from reference TRBV5-1 and TRBJ1-1, reads KAGVTQTPRYLIKTRGQQVTLSCSPISGHRSVSWYQQTPGQGLQFLFEYFSETQRNKGNFPGRFSGRQFSNSRSEMNVSTLELGDSALYLCASSPGQGFTEAFFGQGTRLTVV.

The chain joins TRBV27 to TRBJ2-3; the TRBD1 assignment by TCRdb is unverifiable without DNA. This CDR3 spans 14 amino acids. Germline V gene lookup returns CDR1 MNHEY and CDR2 SMNVEV (reference sequence). The CDR3 is CASSFFGQADTQYF.